Below, 7 T cell receptor beta chains from the same sample are listed, as sequenced in a study of CD4 T cells in relation to SARS-CoV-2 and coronaviruses. The unexposed donors gave CD4+ T cells in about 2011-2019, prior to COVID-19. Profiled with immunoSEQ multiplex PCR; TCRdb holds only in-frame clones, not every one. The table includes some 65,000 clones, 87% detected once. Material for sequencing was memory CD4+ T cells from PBMCs. The receptors shown here come from a human donor in good health.

This sequence joins TRBV29-1 and TRBJ2-1; 8 bases line up with TRBD1. J gave up 3 bases and V 7 bases, and 2 bases lay outside the gene matches. There are 12 residues in the CDR3. From germline, CDR1 is SQVTM and CDR2 ANQGSEA. The CDR3 bases are TGCAGCGCCGGACAGGGCTACAATGAGCAGTTCTTC. It codes for CSAGQGYNEQFF.

This clone was counted a single time. The V call is TRBV6-6, the J call TRBJ2-3; 12 bases are shared with TRBD2. V was clipped by 6 bases and J by 9 bases; unmatched bases: 7. This CDR3 has 14 residues. Germline V gene lookup returns CDR1 MNHNY and CDR2 SVGAGI (reference sequence). CDR3: CASSPGLAGRTQYF. Here the CDR3 DNA reads TGTGCCAGCAGCCCCGGACTAGCGGGAAGAACGCAGTATTTT.

The rearrangement links TRBV25-1 to TRBJ2-3; TRBD2 aligns across 12 bases. The CDR3 consists of 16 residues. Germline V gene lookup returns CDR1 MGHDK and CDR2 SYGVNS. Losses at the gene ends were 6 bases for V and 0 bases for J; bases not matched to a gene: 4. The DNA of the CDR3 is TGTGCCAGCAGCCGAGGACTAGCGGGAAGCACAGATACGCAGTATTTT. Protein sequence: CASSRGLAGSTDTQYF.

The rearrangement links TRBV2 to TRBJ2-7; D is undetermined. The CDR3 length is 11 residues. Trimming cost V 3 bases and J 0 bases, with 0 bases left between them. The germline V gene has CDR1 SNHLY and CDR2 FYNNEI. The CDR3 sequence is CASSDSYEQYF. Written as DNA, the CDR3 is TGTGCCAGCAGTGACTCCTACGAGCAGTACTTC.

J is TRBJ2-3 and V is TRBV5-1; D not certain. Germline V gives CDR1 SGHRS, CDR2 YFSETQ. V was clipped by 4 bases and J by 2 bases, with 23 bases between them. The CDR3 has 18 residues. CDR3 DNA: TGCGCCAGCAGCGCTGAACCTCCCACCTACCTTCTCACAGATACGCAGTATTTT. Its translation: CASSAEPPTYLLTDTQYF.

The rearrangement links TRBV7-2 to TRBJ2-3; 12 bases map to TRBD2. The V gene end was trimmed by 1 base and the J gene end by 10 bases; junction bases not matched to a gene: 6. This CDR3 is 15 amino acids long. The germline V gene has CDR1 SGHTA and CDR2 FQGNSA. This chain's CDR3 is CASSLETSGGTPQYF. The CDR3 nucleotides are TGTGCCAGCAGCTTAGAGACTAGCGGGGGTACCCCGCAGTATTTT.

J is TRBJ2-3 and V is TRBV7-9, with 14 bases aligning to TRBD2. Trimming at V came to 5 bases and at J to 6 bases, leaving 4 bases not matched to a gene. Germline CDR1 reads SEHNR; CDR2 reads FQNEAQ (reference sequence). CDR3 length: 15 amino acids. In DNA form, the CDR3 reads TGTGCCAGCAGCATGGGACTAGCGGGAGCTGATACGCAGTATTTT. Protein sequence: CASSMGLAGADTQYF.